This T cell receptor (beta chain) came from a study of response to subunit inactivated influenza vaccine. Study outcomes and limitations: A suggestion made by the authors is that each seasonal influenza vaccination recruits few new T cells.

The CDR3 spans 11 residues. Looked up from germline, CDR1 is MNHEY and CDR2 is SVGAGI. V was shortened by 4 bases and J by 11 bases, with 12 bases between the two germline ends. One entry per CDR3 protein, called by TCRdb with MiXCR from the RT-PCR reads. The data show a few hundred thousand distinct CDR3 sequences, with 11% to 15% seen just once and 8.5% to 14% held by the top ten. This clonotype was picked up a small number of times. The antigen remains undetermined. The sequenced sample was PBMCs from blood, obtained less than 13 days after vaccination. This sequence was found in a man aged 45 to 65 who received an inactivated influenza vaccine. The J gene is TRBJ2-7, the V gene TRBV6-5; D remains unclear. CDR3 protein: CASSWDGVEYF. For the CDR3, the DNA is TGTGCCAGCAGTTGGGATGGAGTTGAGTACTTC.